This T cell receptor beta chain was documented in a study of shared clonotypes between healthy human individuals. TCRdb keeps only in-frame clones here, not all; method: immunoSEQ multiplex PCR. Among some 2,100,000 clones, 85% to 95% were seen once, and the ten largest hold about 1.5%. V lost 6 bases, J lost 3 bases, and 17 bases lay in between. This CDR3 is 15 amino acids long. Germline V CDR1 and CDR2: MNHEY, SMNVEV (reference sequence). About this clone: Its target is unknown.

The naive CD8 population came from CD45RO-negative cells selected for CCR7, without terminally differentiated effector memory CD45RA+ cells. Study-level points and caveats: Clonotype sharing among donors likely depends on sequencing depth.

This chain uses TRBV27 with TRBJ1-2; D is perhaps TRBD1 (5 bases). The TCR comes from a man in his late teens or twenties in good health. Some clones in this sample may be carry-over from other donors' samples. The sample was naive CD8+ T cells from PBMCs. CDR3 nucleotide sequence: TGTGCCAGCAGCAAAGTGGGGGAGGTTGACTATGGCTACACCTTC. The encoded protein is CASSKVGEVDYGYTF.